The source of this T cell receptor (beta chain) is a study of breast tumors, draining lymph nodes, adjacent tissues. Whole-study results and caveats: Tumor repertoires ranked between lymph nodes and nontumor tissue in diversity, with V and J gene preferences. Luminal-like breast cancer showed significantly higher tumor–nontumor repertoire similarity than basal-like. Findings are consistent with lymph node origin and intratumoral expansion of most tumor T cells.

Using its own MiXCR run on the multiplex PCR reads, TCRdb lists one record per CDR3 protein. Among about 100,000 distinct CDR3 sequences listed, 21% were seen once. This clonotype was detected ten times or more. What it binds is unknown. The lymph nodes were axillary draining lymph nodes from breast cancer patients. The receptor was derived from a female donor with breast cancer. Some clones in this sample may be carry-over from other donors' samples. Sequenced material: axillary lymph node tissue.

The CDR3 region is CASSVGQYGYTF. The CDR3 DNA is TGCGCCAGCAGCGTTGGACAGTATGGCTACACCTTC. The rearrangement links TRBV5-1 to TRBJ1-2, with D tentatively TRBD1 (6 bases). The V gene lost 4 bases and the J gene lost 5 bases, with 9 bases spanning the gap. The CDR3 has 12 residues. The germline V gene encodes CDR1 SGHRS and CDR2 YFSETQ. Full variable domain (remainder filled in from reference TRBV5-1 and TRBJ1-2): KAGVTQTPRYLIKTRGQQVTLSCSPISGHRSVSWYQQTPGQGLQFLFEYFSETQRNKGNFPGRFSGRQFSNSRSEMNVSTLELGDSALYLCASSVGQYGYTFGSGTRLTVV.